This entry lists 5 T cell receptor beta chains sequenced from one sample in a study of OX40 agonist ivuxolimab in advanced cancers. TCRdb's copy holds only in-frame clones and misses some; the assay was immunoSEQ multiplex PCR. Seen here are tens of thousands of clones, about 94% observed once, and the top ten hold roughly 6.4%. Material: CD4+ or CD8+ T cells sorted from blood, obtained in a trial of the OX40 agonist ivuxolimab. The receptors derive from an adult with an advanced solid tumor such as melanoma, head and neck, liver or kidney cancer.

The chain combines TRBV29-1 with TRBJ2-7; 7 bases map to TRBD2. Germline-derived CDR1 and CDR2 are SQVTM and ANQGSEA. The CDR3 runs to 14 residues. Losses at the gene ends were 4 bases for V and 0 bases for J; bases not matched to a gene: 6. Here the CDR3 DNA reads TGCAGCGTTGTGGCCAGCGGGATCTCCTACGAGCAGTACTTC. Residues: CSVVASGISYEQYF.

The chain couples TRBV19 to TRBJ1-4; no firm D call. Trimming shortened V by 4 bases and J by 8 bases, and 5 bases separated the two germline ends. The CDR3 totals 11 residues. The germline V gene has CDR1 LNHDA and CDR2 SQIVND (reference sequence). The CDR3 nucleotides read TGTGCCAGTAGTACCGGGGAAAAACTGTTTTTT. Encoded protein: CASSTGEKLFF.

The chain has TRBV28 and TRBJ2-7, with 7 nucleotides matching TRBD1. The V and J ends lost 7 bases and 6 bases, in that order; junction bases with no gene match: 9. The CDR3 runs 13 residues. The V gene's germline CDR1 is MDHEN and CDR2 SYDVKM. The CDR3 coding sequence is TGTGCCAGCACGACAGGGTTGGTAGGCGAGCAGTACTTC. Translated: CASTTGLVGEQYF.

This clone was observed a handful of times. V is TRBV12-5 and J is TRBJ1-2; no reliable D call. The CDR3 covers 13 residues. V lost 2 bases and J lost 5, with 9 bases in between. CDR1 and CDR2 (germline): LGHNT, FRNRAP. Here the CDR3 reads CASGLTAEYGYTF. The DNA of the CDR3 is TGTGCTAGTGGTTTGACAGCGGAGTATGGCTACACCTTC.

This chain uses TRBV5-1 with TRBJ1-4, with a weak D call TRBD1 (5 bases). This CDR3 has 15 amino acids. The germline CDR1 and CDR2 sequences are SGHRS and YFSETQ. V lost 4 bases to trimming and J lost 0 bases, with 10 bases between them. CDR3 nucleotide sequence: TGCGCCAGCAGCGGGACCAGCGCAACTAATGAAAAACTGTTTTTT. This gives the protein CASSGTSATNEKLFF.